This T cell receptor (beta chain) was observed in a study of T cells in Graves' hyperthyroidism and ophthalmopathy. For the study at large: Pretreatment peripheral blood was obtained at initial diagnosis. Study-wide results and limits: Ophthalmopathy was distinguished from stable hyperthyroidism by 13 V-J signatures.

Germline V gene sequence: CDR1 DFQATT, CDR2 SNEGSKA (reference sequence). The CDR3 spans 15 residues. The ends lost 4 bases at V and 2 bases at J; junction bases unmatched: 4. Patients aged 18 to 65 with hyperthyroidism were newly diagnosed, with duration under 2 months. The authors obtained PBMCs from over 8.5 ml of fresh peripheral blood. The investigators amplified TCR beta CDR3 regions from RNA transcripts. The primer set for the first-round RT-PCR of the TCR CDR3 was HTBI. MiXCR, applied by TCRdb to the multiplex PCR reads, yields one record per CDR3 protein. The sample records roughly 420,000 distinct CDR3 sequences, approximately 14% being singletons. With regard to this clonotype: Its antigen remains unidentified.

The chain carries TRBV20-1 and TRBJ2-3; 12 nucleotides align to TRBD2. The source is a young woman with Graves' hyperthyroidism. The source material was blood. CDR3 loop: CSATRLAGATDTQYF. CDR3 nucleotide sequence: TGCAGTGCTACGAGACTAGCGGGGGCCACAGATACGCAGTATTTT.